Listed here are 15 T cell receptor beta chains from one sample, sequenced in a study of blood T cell repertoires in COVID-19. The assay was immunoSEQ multiplex PCR, and TCRdb's table has in-frame clones only and misses some. The sample holds about 100,000 clones; approximately 84% are singletons and the top ten take 9.9%. Sequencing was done on a sample of peripheral blood. Receptors originate from a man aged 35 to 55 with active or convalescent COVID-19.

This chain links TRBV3-1 (or the pseudogene TRBV3-2) with TRBJ1-4, with TRBD1 matching 7 bases. V dropped 0 bases and J dropped 1; count of bases not matched to a gene: 2. CDR1 LGHDT and CDR2 YNNKEL come from the germline V gene (reference sequence). There are 16 residues in the CDR3. CDR3 in amino acids: CASSQEAGGTNEKLFF. CDR3 coding DNA: TGTGCCAGCAGCCAAGAGGCAGGGGGAACTAATGAAAAACTGTTTTTT.

J is TRBJ1-5 and V is TRBV12-3 or TRBV12-4; D unresolved. Trimming took 3 bases from V and 6 from J, leaving 9 bases between them. The CDR3 covers 13 residues. The CDR3, as DNA: TGTGCCAGCAGTTTCTTCCTCTCTCAGCCCCAGCATTTT. Protein sequence: CASSFFLSQPQHF.

The chain joins TRBV5-1 to TRBJ1-1; D may be TRBD1 (6 bases). Per the germline V gene, CDR1 is SGHRS and CDR2 is YFSETQ. The CDR3 runs 15 residues. The ends were cut back, 0 bases at V and 5 bases at J, with 14 bases in the middle. The CDR3 region is CASSLAGGLQTEAFF. The CDR3 nucleotides are TGCGCCAGCAGCTTGGCCGGGGGGCTTCAAACTGAAGCTTTCTTT. The complete variable domain, with remaining parts taken from reference TRBV5-1 and TRBJ1-1, reads KAGVTQTPRYLIKTRGQQVTLSCSPISGHRSVSWYQQTPGQGLQFLFEYFSETQRNKGNFPGRFSGRQFSNSRSEMNVSTLELGDSALYLCASSLAGGLQTEAFFGQGTRLTVV.

The DNA for the CDR3 is TGTGCCACCAGCAGAGTGGCCAATCAGCCCCAGCATTTT. Amino acid sequence: CATSRVANQPQHF. The genes are TRBV15 and TRBJ1-5; no clear D gene. V was trimmed by 1 base and J by 3 bases, leaving 4 bases between them. CDR3 length: 13 amino acids. Per the germline V gene, CDR1 is LNHNV and CDR2 is YYDKDF (reference sequence). Full variable domain (missing parts from reference TRBV15 and TRBJ1-5): DAMVIQNPRYQVTQFGKPVTLSCSQTLNHNVMYWYQQKSSQAPKLLFHYYDKDFNNEADTPDNFQSRRPNTSFCFLDIRSPGLGDTAMYLCATSRVANQPQHFGDGTRLSIL.

The chain has TRBV10-3 and TRBJ1-5; D gene unclear. V gave up 1 base and J gave up 5 bases, with 6 bases separating them. This CDR3 is built from 13 residues. CDR1 and CDR2 from the germline V gene are ENHRY and SYGVKD. The CDR3 protein is CAISEYSDQPQHF. Here the CDR3 DNA reads TGTGCCATCAGTGAGTACTCGGATCAGCCCCAGCATTTT.

The gene calls are TRBV6-6 and TRBJ1-2; TRBD1 matches 8 bases. After removal of 2 bases from V and 4 bases from J, the junction contained 6 bases not matched to a gene. Per the germline V gene, CDR1 is MNHNY and CDR2 is SVGAGI (reference sequence). The CDR3 length is 15 residues. The CDR3 is CASSYDAGGSYGYTF. The CDR3 region has the DNA TGTGCCAGCAGTTACGATGCAGGGGGCAGCTATGGCTACACCTTC.

This chain links TRBV7-2 with TRBJ1-2, with D perhaps matching TRBD1 (6 bases). The CDR3 has 13 residues. Trimming cost V 0 bases and J 8 bases, with 10 bases left between them. Germline V gene lookup returns CDR1 SGHTA and CDR2 FQGNSA. The CDR3 loop reads CASSLAGARGYTF. The CDR3 DNA is TGTGCCAGCAGCTTAGCGGGGGCGCGCGGCTACACCTTC.

This chain links TRBV10-3 with TRBJ1-1, with TRBD1 matching 7 bases. This CDR3 is 13 amino acids long. Germline V gene data show CDR1 as ENHRY and CDR2 as SYGVKD. V lost 4 bases and J lost 8; bases outside the gene matches: 7. The CDR3 sequence: CAISAMTGPEAFF. The CDR3, as DNA: TGTGCCATCAGTGCGATGACAGGGCCAGAAGCTTTCTTT.

The V call is TRBV12-5, the J call TRBJ1-5; 10 nucleotides align to TRBD1. The CDR3 is 19 residues long. V lost 0 bases to trimming and J lost 0 bases; unmatched junction nucleotides: 8. The germline gives CDR1 LGHNT, CDR2 FRNRAP. The CDR3 sequence is CASGLVAGTGVISNQPQHF. The CDR3 DNA sequence: TGTGCTAGTGGTTTGGTTGCCGGGACAGGGGTAATTAGCAATCAGCCCCAGCATTTT.

This chain connects TRBV7-2 to TRBJ2-1; TRBD2 matches 10 bases. The CDR3 consists of 16 residues. The ends lost 1 base at V and 6 bases at J; junction bases unmatched: 6. Germline values: CDR1 SGHTA, CDR2 FQGNSA. In DNA form, the CDR3 reads TGTGCCAGCAGCTTAGTGGTTAGCGGGGGGCCCAATGAGCAGTTCTTC. Amino acids: CASSLVVSGGPNEQFF.

V gene TRBV20-1 combines with J gene TRBJ2-7, with D unclear. The CDR3 extends over 11 amino acids. CDR1 DFQATT and CDR2 SNEGSKA come from the germline V gene (reference sequence). V lost 4 bases and J lost 5, with 9 bases in between. The chain's CDR3 is CSAKSGHEQYF. Written as DNA, the CDR3 is TGCAGTGCTAAATCAGGCCACGAGCAGTACTTC.

The rearrangement links TRBV7-2 to TRBJ2-3; D unresolved. The ends were cut back, 3 bases at V and 4 bases at J, with 8 bases in the middle. CDR1 SGHTA and CDR2 FQGNSA come from the germline V gene. The CDR3 is 13 amino acids. As DNA, the CDR3 is TGTGCCAGCAGCTTCCTAACCTCAGATACGCAGTATTTT. It translates to CASSFLTSDTQYF.

Only one count was recorded for this clone. V usage is TRBV19 and J usage is TRBJ1-5; the match to TRBD1 covers 8 bases. CDR1 is LNHDA, CDR2 SQIVND, per germline (reference sequence). The CDR3 loop spans 13 amino acids. Trimming cost V 8 bases and J 4 bases; bases outside gene matches: 4. CDR3 loop: CASATGGNQPQHF. Written as DNA, the CDR3 is TGTGCCAGTGCTACAGGGGGAAATCAGCCCCAGCATTTT.

This clone was observed a few times. This chain links TRBV5-1 with TRBJ2-1; D might be TRBD1 (5 bases). The CDR3 is 14 residues long. In germline, CDR1 is SGHRS, CDR2 YFSETQ. V was trimmed by 2 bases and J by 6 bases, leaving 12 bases between them. The CDR3 sequence: CASSLYPGLNEQFF. The CDR3 DNA reads as TGCGCCAGCAGCTTATATCCAGGGCTCAATGAGCAGTTCTTC.

The chain is built from TRBV7-2 and TRBJ2-4; TRBD1 matches 9 bases. The CDR3 is made up of 17 amino acids. Trimming cost V 4 bases and J 4 bases; bases outside gene matches: 11. The germline CDR1 and CDR2 sequences are SGHTA and FQGNSA. The CDR3 spells CASSSTHPGQGKNIQYF. The CDR3 nucleotides are TGTGCCAGCAGCTCTACACACCCGGGACAGGGTAAAAACATTCAGTACTTC.